The rows below give T cell receptor beta chains drawn from one sample of a study of Tregs in tolerant kidney transplant recipients. Clones were sequenced by immunoSEQ multiplex PCR, and TCRdb holds only the in-frame ones, with some missing. The sample gives fewer than 20,000 clones, 80% to 90% of which show up once; around 2.5% is in the top ten. Sequenced: Tregs from blood. These receptors were collected from a human donor in good health. CDR3s include the opening cysteine and the closing phenylalanine or tryptophan. Each record gives: CDR3 protein, CDR3 DNA, clone size, J gene, D gene, V gene. D genes are given only for firm matches. The size entry is marked missing in some rows and otherwise reads once, few, many or a size class.

CDR3 protein: CASSKEQGVNTEAFF
CDR3 DNA: TGCGCCAGCAGCAAGGAACAGGGAGTGAACACTGAAGCTTTCTTT
clone size: NA
J gene: TRBJ1-1
D gene: NA
V gene: TRBV5-1

CDR3 protein: CASSYKPSGTRGELFF
CDR3 DNA: TGTGCCAGCAGTTACAAGCCTAGCGGGACCAGGGGGGAGCTGTTTTTT
clone size: once
J gene: TRBJ2-2
D gene: TRBD2
V gene: TRBV6-5

CDR3 protein: CASSDPGEKLFF
CDR3 DNA: TGTGCCAGCAGTGACCCCGGGGAAAAACTGTTTTTT
clone size: medium-sized
J gene: TRBJ1-4
D gene: NA
V gene: TRBV2

CDR3 protein: CASESGIAGNTIYF
CDR3 DNA: TGTGCCAGCGAATCGGGGATTGCTGGAAACACCATATATTTT
clone size: few
J gene: TRBJ1-3
D gene: NA
V gene: TRBV5-6

CDR3 protein: CASSPPGDSGNTIYF
CDR3 DNA: TGTGCCAGCAGCCCCCCGGGGGACTCTGGAAACACCATATATTTT
clone size: NA
J gene: TRBJ1-3
D gene: NA
V gene: TRBV9

CDR3 protein: CASSRLGQKNTEAFF
CDR3 DNA: TGTGCCAGCAGCCGCTTGGGACAGAAGAACACTGAAGCTTTCTTT
clone size: NA
J gene: TRBJ1-1
D gene: TRBD1
V gene: TRBV4-2

CDR3 protein: CASSQADGTEQYF
CDR3 DNA: TGTGCCAGCAGCCAAGCTGATGGTACCGAGCAGTACTTC
clone size: NA
J gene: TRBJ2-7
D gene: NA
V gene: TRBV4-2

CDR3 protein: CASSFEPAGVDTQYF
CDR3 DNA: TGTGCCAGCAGCTTTGAACCAGCGGGAGTAGATACGCAGTATTTT
clone size: once
J gene: TRBJ2-3
D gene: TRBD2
V gene: TRBV7-3

CDR3 protein: CATFRLYTDTQYF
CDR3 DNA: TGTGCCACCTTTCGCCTGTACACAGATACGCAGTATTTT
clone size: NA
J gene: TRBJ2-3
D gene: NA
V gene: TRBV2

CDR3 protein: CASSVGTAMNTEAFF
CDR3 DNA: TGTGCCAGCAGCGTAGGGACAGCAATGAACACTGAAGCTTTCTTT
clone size: medium-sized
J gene: TRBJ1-1
D gene: NA
V gene: TRBV9

CDR3 protein: CASSLGSTTEAFF
CDR3 DNA: TGTGCCAGCAGCTTGGGTAGTACCACTGAAGCTTTCTTT
clone size: NA
J gene: TRBJ1-1
D gene: NA
V gene: TRBV7-9

CDR3 protein: CASSVGAGTSFYEQYF
CDR3 DNA: TGTGCCAGCAGCGTAGGGGCCGGGACTAGCTTCTACGAGCAGTACTTC
clone size: NA
J gene: TRBJ2-7
D gene: TRBD2
V gene: TRBV9

CDR3 protein: CASSPRVNYGYTF
CDR3 DNA: TGCGCCAGCAGCCCCAGGGTAAACTATGGCTACACCTTC
clone size: NA
J gene: TRBJ1-2
D gene: NA
V gene: TRBV5-1

CDR3 protein: CASSLGGPEQVQYF
CDR3 DNA: TGTGCCAGCAGCTTAGGAGGACCCGAGCAAGTTCAGTACTTC
clone size: NA
J gene: TRBJ2-4
D gene: NA
V gene: TRBV11-3

CDR3 protein: CASSQPGRQNTEAFF
CDR3 DNA: TGCGCCAGCAGTCAACCGGGACGCCAGAACACTGAAGCTTTCTTT
clone size: once
J gene: TRBJ1-1
D gene: NA
V gene: TRBV23-1

CDR3 protein: CASSFTGANVLTF
CDR3 DNA: TGTGCCAGCAGTTTTACTGGGGCCAACGTCCTGACTTTC
clone size: NA
J gene: TRBJ2-6
D gene: NA
V gene: TRBV7-9

CDR3 protein: CASSYSIEGYGYTF
CDR3 DNA: TGTGCCAGCAGCTACAGCATTGAGGGTTATGGCTACACCTTC
clone size: NA
J gene: TRBJ1-2
D gene: NA
V gene: TRBV11-2

CDR3 protein: CASSKTTGSSGNTIYF
CDR3 DNA: TGTGCCAGTTCCAAAACTACAGGCAGCTCTGGAAACACCATATATTTT
clone size: NA
J gene: TRBJ1-3
D gene: NA
V gene: TRBV28

CDR3 protein: CASKDRLLLNTEAFF
CDR3 DNA: TGTGCCAGCAAGGACAGGCTTCTTTTGAACACTGAAGCTTTCTTT
clone size: NA
J gene: TRBJ1-1
D gene: TRBD1
V gene: TRBV2

CDR3 protein: CASSVGRRRHEPTSGRINEQFF
CDR3 DNA: TGTGCCAGCAGCGTAGGTAGGAGACGCCACGAGCCGACTAGCGGGAGAATCAATGAGCAGTTCTTC
clone size: NA
J gene: TRBJ2-1
D gene: TRBD2
V gene: TRBV9

CDR3 protein: CASSELREEHIQYF
CDR3 DNA: TGTGCCAGCAGTGAATTGCGGGAGGAGCACATTCAGTACTTC
clone size: NA
J gene: TRBJ2-4
D gene: TRBD2
V gene: TRBV2

CDR3 protein: CASRPAGTYEQYF
CDR3 DNA: TGTGCCAGCAGGCCAGCGGGAACCTACGAGCAGTACTTC
clone size: medium-sized
J gene: TRBJ2-7
D gene: TRBD2
V gene: TRBV7-9

CDR3 protein: CASSLGSGDVSWTQYF
CDR3 DNA: TGTGCCAGCAGCTTAGGTAGCGGGGACGTGTCGTGGACCCAGTACTTC
clone size: few
J gene: TRBJ2-5
D gene: TRBD2
V gene: TRBV7-9

CDR3 protein: CASSPDRGREQYF
CDR3 DNA: TGTGCCAGCAGCCCAGACAGGGGTAGGGAGCAGTACTTC
clone size: NA
J gene: TRBJ2-7
D gene: TRBD1
V gene: TRBV7-2

CDR3 protein: CASSDVGLAGDEQFF
CDR3 DNA: TGTGCCAGCAGTGACGTGGGACTAGCGGGAGATGAGCAGTTCTTC
clone size: NA
J gene: TRBJ2-1
D gene: TRBD2
V gene: TRBV25-1

CDR3 protein: CASSFRQGISYEQYF
CDR3 DNA: TGTGCCAGCAGCTTTAGACAGGGGATCTCCTACGAGCAGTACTTC
clone size: once
J gene: TRBJ2-7
D gene: TRBD1
V gene: TRBV6-5

CDR3 protein: CASKWDRAQETQYF
CDR3 DNA: TGTGCCAGCAAGTGGGACAGGGCCCAAGAGACCCAGTACTTC
clone size: few
J gene: TRBJ2-5
D gene: TRBD1
V gene: TRBV27

CDR3 protein: CASSLQGGTGELFF
CDR3 DNA: TGTGCCAGCAGCTTACAGGGGGGGACCGGGGAGCTGTTTTTT
clone size: NA
J gene: TRBJ2-2
D gene: NA
V gene: TRBV5-4

CDR3 protein: CASSPTRLAETQYF
CDR3 DNA: TGTGCCAGCAGCCCGACGAGACTAGCAGAGACCCAGTACTTC
clone size: NA
J gene: TRBJ2-5
D gene: TRBD2
V gene: TRBV11-2

CDR3 protein: CASSQDPTDTQYF
CDR3 DNA: TGTGCCAGCAGCCAAGATCCGACCGATACGCAGTATTTT
clone size: NA
J gene: TRBJ2-3
D gene: NA
V gene: TRBV4-2

CDR3 protein: CASSPIGGDTGELFF
CDR3 DNA: TGTGCCAGCAGCCCCATTGGCGGGGACACCGGGGAGCTGTTTTTT
clone size: NA
J gene: TRBJ2-2
D gene: NA
V gene: TRBV7-9

CDR3 protein: CASSLAGTSFNTGELFF
CDR3 DNA: TGTGCCAGCAGCTTAGCCGGGACTAGCTTTAACACCGGGGAGCTGTTTTTT
clone size: NA
J gene: TRBJ2-2
D gene: TRBD2
V gene: TRBV7-9